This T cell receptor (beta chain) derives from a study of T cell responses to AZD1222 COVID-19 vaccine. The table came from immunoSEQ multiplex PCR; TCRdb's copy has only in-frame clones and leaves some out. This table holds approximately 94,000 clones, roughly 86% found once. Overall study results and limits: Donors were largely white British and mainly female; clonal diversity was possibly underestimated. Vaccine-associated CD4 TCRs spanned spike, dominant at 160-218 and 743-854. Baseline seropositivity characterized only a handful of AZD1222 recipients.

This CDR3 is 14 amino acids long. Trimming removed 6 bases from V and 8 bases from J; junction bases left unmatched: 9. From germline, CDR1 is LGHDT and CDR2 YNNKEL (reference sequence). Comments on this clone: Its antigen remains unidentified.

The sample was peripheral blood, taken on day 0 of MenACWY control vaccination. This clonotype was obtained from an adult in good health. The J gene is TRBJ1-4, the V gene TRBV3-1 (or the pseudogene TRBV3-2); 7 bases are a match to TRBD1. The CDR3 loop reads CASRPGTAPEKLFF. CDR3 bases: TGTGCCAGCAGGCCCGGGACAGCTCCGGAAAAACTGTTTTTT.